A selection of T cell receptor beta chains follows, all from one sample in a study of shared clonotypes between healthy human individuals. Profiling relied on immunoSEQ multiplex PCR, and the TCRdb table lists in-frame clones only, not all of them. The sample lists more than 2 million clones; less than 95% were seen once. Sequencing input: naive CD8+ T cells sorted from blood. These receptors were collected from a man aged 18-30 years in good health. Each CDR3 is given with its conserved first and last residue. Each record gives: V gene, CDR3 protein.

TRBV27,CASSLQGSHNEQFF
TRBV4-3,CASSQRIGGMVEQYF
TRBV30,CAWSPRGSGRPKATDTQYF
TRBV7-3,CASSLLGQGGSPLHF
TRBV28,CASMGYPNEKLFF
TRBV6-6,CASSYSAGSYEQYF
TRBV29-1,CSVVRESYNEQFF
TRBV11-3,CASSLGFSGTANYGYTF
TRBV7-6,CASSPSGSITDTQYF
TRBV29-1,CSVGTVQETQYF
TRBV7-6,CASSLQISGANIHYEQYF
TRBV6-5,CASSYDSSLEQYF
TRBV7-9,CASSPPGLGLETQYF
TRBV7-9,CASSGTGGDGNTIYF
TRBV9,CASSVGLAGGRDTQYF
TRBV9,CASSVDGGLDIQYF
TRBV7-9,CASSPVKQGHTQYF
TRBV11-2,CASSFTRQETQYF
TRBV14,CASSQVQGLGYTF
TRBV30,CAWSPGQGADGYTF
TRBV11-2,CASSLVGYHTQYF
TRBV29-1,CSVQGSSGNTIYF
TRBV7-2,CASSPDGGRSYEQYF
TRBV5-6,CASSLVRGVGEQYF
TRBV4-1,CASSPGQGSYEQYF
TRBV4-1,CASSQDIGGGRTSTDTQYF
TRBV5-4,CASSFRGGPGEQYF
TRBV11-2,CASSLGGHPYYEQYF
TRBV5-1,CASSLVRSNEQYF
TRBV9,CASSVGNTYGYTF
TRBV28,CASHPDRANTEAFF
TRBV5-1,CASRQTGTSGYEQYF
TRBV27,CASSLGTHLNTEAFF
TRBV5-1,CASSWGQGMMNTEAFF
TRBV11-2,CASSQAGSIYGYTF
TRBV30,CAWSVRDSLSSYNSPLHF
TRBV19,CASRQVTGGRADTQYF
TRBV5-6,CASSYGNTDTQYF
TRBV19,CASSIQGGYEQYF
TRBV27,CASSAQGASQETQYF
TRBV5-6,CASSYRDRGHFPNQPQHF
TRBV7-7,CASRHDRYYEQYF
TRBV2,CASSEEGLAVETQYF
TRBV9,CASSVGGGTSPLHF
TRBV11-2,CASRRDWGRANSSYNEQFF
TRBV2,CASRKGEQFF
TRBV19,CASSIDLAGPSYEQYF
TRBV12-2,CASHEIAGDSYEQYF
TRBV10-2,CASTSGTGINEQYF